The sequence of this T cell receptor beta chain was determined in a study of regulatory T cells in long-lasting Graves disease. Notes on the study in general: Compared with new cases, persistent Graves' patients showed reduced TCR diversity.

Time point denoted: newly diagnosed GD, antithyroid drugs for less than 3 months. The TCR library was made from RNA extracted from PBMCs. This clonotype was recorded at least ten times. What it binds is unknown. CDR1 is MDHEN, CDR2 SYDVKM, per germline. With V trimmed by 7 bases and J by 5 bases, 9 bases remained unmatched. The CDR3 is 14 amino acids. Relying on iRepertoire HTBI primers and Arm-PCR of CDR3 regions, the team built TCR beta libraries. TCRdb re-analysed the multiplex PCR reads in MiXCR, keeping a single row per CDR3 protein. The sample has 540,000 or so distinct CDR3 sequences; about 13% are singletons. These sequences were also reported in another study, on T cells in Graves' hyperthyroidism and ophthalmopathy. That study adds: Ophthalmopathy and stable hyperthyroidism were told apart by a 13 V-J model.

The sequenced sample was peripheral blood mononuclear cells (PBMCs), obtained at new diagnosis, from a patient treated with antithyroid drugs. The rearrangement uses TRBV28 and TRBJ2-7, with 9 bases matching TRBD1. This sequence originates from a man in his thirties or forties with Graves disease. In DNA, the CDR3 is TGTGCCAGCAATGCGGGACAGGGTCCCCACGAGCAGTACTTC. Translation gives CASNAGQGPHEQYF.